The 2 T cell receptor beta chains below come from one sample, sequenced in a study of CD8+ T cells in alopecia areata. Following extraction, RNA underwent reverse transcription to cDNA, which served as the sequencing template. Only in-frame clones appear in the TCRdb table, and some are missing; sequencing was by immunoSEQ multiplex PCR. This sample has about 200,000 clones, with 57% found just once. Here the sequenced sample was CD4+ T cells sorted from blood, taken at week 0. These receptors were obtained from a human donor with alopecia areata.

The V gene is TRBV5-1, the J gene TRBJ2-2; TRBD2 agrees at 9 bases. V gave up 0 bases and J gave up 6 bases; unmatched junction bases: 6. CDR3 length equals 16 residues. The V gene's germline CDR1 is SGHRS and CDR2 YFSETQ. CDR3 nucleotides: TGCGCCAGCAGCTTGGCGTCGACTAGCGGACCCGGGGAGCTGTTTTTT. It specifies CASSLASTSGPGELFF.

In DNA form, the CDR3 reads TGTGCCAGCAGTTTACAGGGTCATCAGCCCCAGCATTTT. Translated: CASSLQGHQPQHF. This sequence joins TRBV6-5 and TRBJ1-5, with D possibly being TRBD1 (6 bases). This CDR3 has 13 amino acids. Germline CDR1 MNHEY, CDR2 SVGAGI. With 4 bases removed from V and 5 bases from J, the gap between germline ends came to 9 bases.